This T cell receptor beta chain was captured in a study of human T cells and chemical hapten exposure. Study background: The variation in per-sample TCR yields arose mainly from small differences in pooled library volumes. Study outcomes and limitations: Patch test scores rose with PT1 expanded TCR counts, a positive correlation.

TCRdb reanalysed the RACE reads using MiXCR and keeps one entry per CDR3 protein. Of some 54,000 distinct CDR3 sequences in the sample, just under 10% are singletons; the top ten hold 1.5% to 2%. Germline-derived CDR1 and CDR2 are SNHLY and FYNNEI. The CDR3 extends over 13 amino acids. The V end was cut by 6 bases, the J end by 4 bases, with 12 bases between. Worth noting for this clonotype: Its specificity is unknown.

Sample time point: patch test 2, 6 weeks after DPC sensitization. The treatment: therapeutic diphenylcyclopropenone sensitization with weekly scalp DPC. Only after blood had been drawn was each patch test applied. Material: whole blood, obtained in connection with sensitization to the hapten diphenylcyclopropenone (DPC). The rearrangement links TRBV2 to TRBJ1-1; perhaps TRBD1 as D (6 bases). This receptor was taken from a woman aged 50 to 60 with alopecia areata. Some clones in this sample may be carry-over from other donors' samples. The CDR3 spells CASSLGASTEAFF. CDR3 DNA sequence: TGTGCCAGCAGCCTGGGGGCGTCCACTGAAGCTTTCTTT.